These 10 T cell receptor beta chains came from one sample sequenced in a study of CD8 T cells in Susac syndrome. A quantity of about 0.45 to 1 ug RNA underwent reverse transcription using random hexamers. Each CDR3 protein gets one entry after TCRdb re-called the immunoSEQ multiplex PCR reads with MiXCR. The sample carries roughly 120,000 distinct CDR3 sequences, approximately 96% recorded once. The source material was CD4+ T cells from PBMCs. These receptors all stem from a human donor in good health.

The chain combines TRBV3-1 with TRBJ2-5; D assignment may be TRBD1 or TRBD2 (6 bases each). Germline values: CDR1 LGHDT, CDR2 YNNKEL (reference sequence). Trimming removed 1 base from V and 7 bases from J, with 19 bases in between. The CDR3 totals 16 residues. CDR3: CASSQAPGAQIGTQYF. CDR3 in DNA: TGTGCCAGCAGCCAAGCCCCGGGGGCCCAAATCGGGACCCAGTACTTC.

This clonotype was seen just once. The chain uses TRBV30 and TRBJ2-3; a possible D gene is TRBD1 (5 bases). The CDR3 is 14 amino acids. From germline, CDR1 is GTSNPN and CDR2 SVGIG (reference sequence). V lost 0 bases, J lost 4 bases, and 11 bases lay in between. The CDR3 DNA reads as TGTGCCTGGAGTGTACAGGCCCGATCAGATACGCAGTATTTT. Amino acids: CAWSVQARSDTQYF.

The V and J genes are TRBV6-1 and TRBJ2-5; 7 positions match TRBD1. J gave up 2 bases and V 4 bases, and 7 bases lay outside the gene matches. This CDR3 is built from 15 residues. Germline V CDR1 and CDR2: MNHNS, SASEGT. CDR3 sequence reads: CASSGPGTAQETQYF. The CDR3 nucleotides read TGTGCCAGCAGTGGACCCGGGACAGCACAAGAGACCCAGTACTTC.

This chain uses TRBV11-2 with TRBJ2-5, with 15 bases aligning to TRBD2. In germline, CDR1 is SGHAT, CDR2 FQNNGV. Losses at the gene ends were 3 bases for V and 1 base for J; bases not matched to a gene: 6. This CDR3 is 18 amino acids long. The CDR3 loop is CASSFGLAGGKTQETQYF. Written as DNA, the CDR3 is TGTGCCAGCAGCTTCGGACTAGCGGGGGGGAAGACCCAAGAGACCCAGTACTTC.

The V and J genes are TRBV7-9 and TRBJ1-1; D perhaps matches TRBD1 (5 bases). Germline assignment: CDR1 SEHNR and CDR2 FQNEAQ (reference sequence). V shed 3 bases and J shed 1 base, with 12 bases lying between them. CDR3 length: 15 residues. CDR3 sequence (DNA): TGTGCCAGCAGCTTTAGGGGCGCGGGGAACACTGAAGCTTTCTTT. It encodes CASSFRGAGNTEAFF.

This CDR3 is CSVQSGPTDTQYF. CDR3 sequence (DNA): TGCAGCGTTCAAAGCGGACCCACAGATACGCAGTATTTT. The gene calls are TRBV29-1 and TRBJ2-3; the D gene is possibly TRBD2 (5 bases). The germline gives CDR1 SQVTM, CDR2 ANQGSEA. Trimming stripped 5 bases from V and 2 bases from J, with 11 bases between. The CDR3 is made up of 13 amino acids.

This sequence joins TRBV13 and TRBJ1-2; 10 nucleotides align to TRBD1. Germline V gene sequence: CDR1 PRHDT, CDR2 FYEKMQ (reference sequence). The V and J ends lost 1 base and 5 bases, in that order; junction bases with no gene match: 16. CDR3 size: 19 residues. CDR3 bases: TGTGCCAGCAGCTTAGCGAAAAGGTTGGGGACAGGGGACAATTATGGCTACACCTTC. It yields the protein CASSLAKRLGTGDNYGYTF.

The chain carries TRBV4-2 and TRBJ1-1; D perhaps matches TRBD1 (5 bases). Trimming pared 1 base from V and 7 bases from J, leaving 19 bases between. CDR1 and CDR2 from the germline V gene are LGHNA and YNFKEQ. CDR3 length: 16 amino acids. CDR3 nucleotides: TGTGCCAGCAGCCAAGGGGGACTGATGGACATCAATGAAGCTTTCTTT. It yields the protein CASSQGGLMDINEAFF.

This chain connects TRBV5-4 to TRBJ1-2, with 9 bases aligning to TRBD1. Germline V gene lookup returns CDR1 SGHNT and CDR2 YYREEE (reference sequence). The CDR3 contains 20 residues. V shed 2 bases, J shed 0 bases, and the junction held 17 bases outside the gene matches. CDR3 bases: TGTGCCAGCAGCTTAGACCTGGGACCGGGACAGGGACTTCCTAACTATGGCTACACCTTC. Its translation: CASSLDLGPGQGLPNYGYTF.

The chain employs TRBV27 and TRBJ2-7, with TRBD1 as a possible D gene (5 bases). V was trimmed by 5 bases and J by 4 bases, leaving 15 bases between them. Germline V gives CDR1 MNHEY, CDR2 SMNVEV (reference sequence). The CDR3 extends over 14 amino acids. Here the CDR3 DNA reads TGTGCCAGCAGTCCCAGGACAATGGGATACGAGCAGTACTTC. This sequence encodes CASSPRTMGYEQYF.